A single sample gave rise to the 4 T cell receptor beta chains below, sequenced in a study of OX40 agonist ivuxolimab in advanced cancers. Method: immunoSEQ multiplex PCR; TCRdb's copy keeps in-frame clones and lacks some. Seen here are 99,000 or so clones, under 85% observed once, and the top ten hold 5.5%. The sample here was CD4+ or CD8+ T cells sorted from blood, taken in a trial of the OX40 agonist ivuxolimab. The receptor source for this set is an adult with an advanced solid tumor such as melanoma, head and neck, liver or kidney cancer.

V usage is TRBV11-2 and J usage is TRBJ1-1, with D uncertain. The V gene lost 1 base and the J gene lost 1 base, with 13 bases spanning the gap. The CDR3 totals 16 residues. The germline V gene encodes CDR1 SGHAT and CDR2 FQNNGV. CDR3 sequence reads: CASSLAAPPTNTEAFF. CDR3 coding DNA: TGTGCCAGCAGCTTAGCCGCCCCCCCGACGAACACTGAAGCTTTCTTT.

This clone was counted a single time. V usage is TRBV27 and J usage is TRBJ1-5, with D possibly being TRBD1 (6 bases). Trimming removed 3 bases at V and 7 bases at J, with 13 bases between. This CDR3 has 14 residues. Germline V gene sequence: CDR1 MNHEY, CDR2 SMNVEV (reference sequence). The CDR3 region is CASSFARGNQPQHF. The DNA of the CDR3 is TGTGCCAGCAGTTTTGCCAGGGGAAACCAGCCCCAGCATTTT.

In this sample, this clone turned up once. This chain uses TRBV6-4 with TRBJ2-3; D gene ambiguous. The germline V and J ends were trimmed by 2 bases and 3 bases, with 9 bases remaining between them. CDR3 length: 14 amino acids. Germline V gene data show CDR1 as MRHNA and CDR2 as SNTAGT. The CDR3 coding sequence is TGTGCCAGCAGTGACGTGGTGGGGACAGATACGCAGTATTTT. It translates to CASSDVVGTDTQYF.

This sequence joins TRBV6-1 and TRBJ1-5; tentative D call: TRBD1 (6 bases). This CDR3 has 14 residues. CDR1 is MNHNS and CDR2 is SASEGT in the germline V gene. Trimming pared 3 bases from V and 7 bases from J, leaving 13 bases between. The CDR3 nucleotides read TGTGCCAGCAGTGATTCGGGGGGCAGGCAGCCCCAGCATTTT. Amino acids: CASSDSGGRQPQHF.